This TCR beta chain was sequenced for a study of blood T cell repertoires in COVID-19. Looking at the study overall: All recovered Cohort 3 donors got two negative PCRs, got clearance, or saw symptom resolution. Sources were T cells, B-cell-depleted T cells, or PBMCs; the material itself was cDNA or gDNA.

Libraries were prepared by immunoSEQ multiplex PCR; TCRdb keeps only in-frame clonotypes and omits some of them. The table shows fewer than 250,000 clones, with roughly 91% occurring only once. The CDR3 is made up of 14 amino acids. Trimming removed 5 bases from V and 7 bases from J; junction bases left unmatched: 7. CDR1 is SQVTM and CDR2 is ANQGSEA in the germline V gene. Those enrolled, adults aged about 18 to 89 years, came from some 25 US areas. The TCR comes from a young man in a cohort exposed to, infected with or recovered from COVID-19 (not recorded which). The material sequenced was PBMCs or T cells enriched from blood (not recorded which). The gene calls are TRBV29-1 and TRBJ2-2, with 10 bases aligning to TRBD1. As DNA, the CDR3 is TGCAGCGTTCTGGGACAGGGGTTGAACGGGGAGCTGTTTTTT. It codes for CSVLGQGLNGELFF.